This T cell receptor beta chain was recovered during a study of blood T cell repertoires in COVID-19 (TCRdb year 2020). Looking at the study overall: Collaborator samples came from the United States, Italy and Spain and covered acute and convalescent phases of COVID-19. The repertoires were made available in a free public database intended to serve as a resource for research on the immune response to SARS-CoV-2. The dataset comprised deeply sampled blood TCRbeta repertoires from subjects exposed to, actively infected with, or recovered from COVID-19. Where available, HLA class I and class II types were taken from metadata supplied by the sample provider and were not determined by assay-based typing. The samples were drawn from two sources: the first 160 participants of the ongoing ImmuneRACE study, and 1,254 subjects contributed by 6 global collaborators. The prospective study material was composed of cDNA or gDNA derived from T cells, B-cell-depleted T cells, or PBMCs. Nearly every sample came with metadata listing a de-identified subject ID, COVID-19 status, age in years and sex. Study-level results and caveats: The quantity of clinical and demographic metadata differed by source and by participant and was supplied without curation.

Relative to germline, V is 3 bases shorter and J is 6 bases shorter, with 8 bases between their ends. The CDR3 runs 13 residues from the cysteine to the phenylalanine. The only DNA kept is the CDR3, 39 bases in frame from the first base. The germline V gene (reference sequence) gives CDR1 as MNHEY and CDR2 as SMNVEV. The collaborating institutions used their own protocols to collect whole blood in K2EDTA tubes. For TCRbeta analysis, collaborator samples were shipped as frozen whole blood, as isolated PBMCs, or as DNA extracted from either sample type. The immunoSEQ Assay, a bias-controlled multiplex PCR, was used to amplify TCRbeta CDR3 regions from genomic DNA. The original pipeline was this. The number of nucleated cells in each sample was estimated by amplification of reference gene primers within the assay. To quantify the absolute abundance of each unique TCRbeta CDR3 rearrangement, sequence reads were collapsed and filtered. For each sample, productive Simpson clonality was calculated by taking the square root of Simpson's diversity index across productive rearrangements. The table comes from immuneACCESS by way of TCRdb, which keeps in-frame sequences with V and J called. Part of the clones is missing from these tables; in studies checked, under half for an unresolved V gene and the rest for unknown reasons. Clonal size and the V and J genes are those of that table, whereas D and trimming came from the DNA. In this sample the table shows 200,000 or so clones, around 79% of which occur a single time. Of the sample, approximately 15% falls within the top ten clones.

This clone has a handful of counts. Its antigen has not been determined. Base qualities are not provided; no much larger clone lies one nucleotide away. The sequence derives from a man aged 60 to 75 with active or convalescent COVID-19. Specimen: peripheral blood. The chain was built from TRBV27 and TRBJ2-2; a tentative D call is TRBD2 (6 bases match). The CDR3 loop reads CASSFGGSGELFF. The bases read TGTGCCAGCAGTTTTGGAGGGTCCGGGGAGCTGTTTTTT.